This T cell receptor (beta chain) was profiled in a study of T cell responses to AZD1222 COVID-19 vaccine. Study-level points and caveats: Repertoires were obtained solely post-peak T cell response.

Notes on this clone: Its antigen is currently unknown.

After removal of 4 bases from V and 4 bases from J, the junction contained 4 bases not matched to a gene. CDR1 LNHDA and CDR2 SQIVND come from the germline V gene (reference sequence). CDR3 length equals 15 residues. The assay was immunoSEQ multiplex PCR, and TCRdb's table has in-frame clones only and misses some. The sample records roughly 110,000 clones, about nine tenths being singletons. The V and J genes are TRBV19 and TRBJ1-6; TRBD1 matches 7 bases. This material consisted of peripheral blood, taken on day 0 of AZD1222 vaccination. The receptor was derived from an adult in good health. Here the CDR3 reads CASSTGTVYNSPLHF. The CDR3 nucleotides read TGTGCCAGTAGTACCGGGACAGTTTATAATTCACCCCTCCACTTT.